The source of this TCR beta chain is a study of cytomegalovirus exposure and HLA in healthy donors. This CDR3 spans 13 amino acids. In germline, CDR1 is GTSNPN, CDR2 SVGIG (reference sequence). V gave up 3 bases and J gave up 4 bases, with 11 bases separating them. With regard to this clone: Its antigen remains unidentified.

Study findings and constraints: Donor immune exposure was known only as CMV serostatus. Later analysis associated a missense DCLRE1C variant with TCR beta V- and J-gene trimming. It was confirmed in vitro that three of the CMV-associated chains were specific for CMV antigens.

The study ran its PCR with 60 Vbeta and 13 Jbeta primers. The repertoire was sequenced with immunoSEQ multiplex PCR; TCRdb's copy has only in-frame clones and lacks some. The sample shows 150,000 to 200,000 clones, around 77% of them seen only once. This receptor was taken from a woman in her thirties in good health and CMV-seronegative. The chain recombines TRBV30 with TRBJ2-3, with a possible D match to TRBD2 (5 bases). The specimen sequenced was PBMCs. The CDR3 loop reads CAWSKILADTQYF. DNA of the CDR3: TGTGCCTGGAGCAAAATACTAGCAGATACGCAGTATTTT.